This T cell receptor beta chain originates from a study of T cells in narcolepsy. Study in general: Patients with NT1 or NT2 and healthy control donors were enrolled.

General study findings and limits: Blood of same and different patients, but not healthy controls, reportedly held recurring autoreactive clonotypes.

Only in-frame clones appear in the TCRdb table, and some are missing; sequencing was by immunoSEQ multiplex PCR. The sample includes 30,000 to 40,000 clones, roughly 80% of them seen just once. The CDR3 extends over 14 amino acids. The germline CDR1 and CDR2 sequences are MNHNS and SASEGT. Trimming removed 8 bases at V and 0 bases at J, with 11 bases between. This clone was counted only a few times. Its antigen is unidentified. This sequence originates from a human donor with narcolepsy. The specimen sequenced was CD45RA- memory CD4+ T cells from PBMCs. The chain combines TRBV6-1 with TRBJ1-3; a weak D match, TRBD1 (5 bases). The CDR3 loop is CASVPGHSGNTIYF. The CDR3 nucleotides are TGTGCCAGCGTCCCAGGACACTCTGGAAACACCATATATTTT.